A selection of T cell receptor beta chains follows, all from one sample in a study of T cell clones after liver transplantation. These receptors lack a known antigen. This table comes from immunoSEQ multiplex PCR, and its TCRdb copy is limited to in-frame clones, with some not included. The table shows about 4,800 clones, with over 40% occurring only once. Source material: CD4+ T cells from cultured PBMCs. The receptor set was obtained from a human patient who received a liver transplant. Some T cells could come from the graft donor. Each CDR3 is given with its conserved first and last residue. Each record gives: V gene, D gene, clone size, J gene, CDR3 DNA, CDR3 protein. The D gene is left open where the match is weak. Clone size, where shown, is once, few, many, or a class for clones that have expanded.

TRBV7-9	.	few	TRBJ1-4	TGTGCCAGCAGCCACTCGGGATCTCTGGGTGAAAAACTGTTTTTT	CASSHSGSLGEKLFF
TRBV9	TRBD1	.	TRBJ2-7	TGTGCCAGCAGCGGATTAGACAGGGGTGTCGACGAGCAGTACTTC	CASSGLDRGVDEQYF
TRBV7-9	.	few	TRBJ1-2	TGTGCCAGCAGTCAACCTGCCGGGCCAGACTATGGCTACACCTTC	CASSQPAGPDYGYTF
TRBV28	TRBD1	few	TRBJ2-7	TGTGCCAGCAGTGCTTGGGACAGGGTGAGCCTCCTCTACGAGCAGTACTTC	CASSAWDRVSLLYEQYF
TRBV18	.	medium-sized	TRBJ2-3	TGTGCCAGCTCACGGAATTCGGCAGAAACAGATACGCAGTATTTT	CASSRNSAETDTQYF
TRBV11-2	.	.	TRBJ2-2	TGTGCCAGCAGCTTAGGGAACAAGCTGTTTTTT	CASSLGNKLFF
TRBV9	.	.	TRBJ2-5	TGTGCCAGCAGCGTAGGCTTGGGGGACTTCCAAGAGACCCAGTACTTC	CASSVGLGDFQETQYF
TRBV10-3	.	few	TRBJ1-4	TGTGCCGCCGGACGGATGGAGTCAAAACTGTTTTTT	CAAGRMESKLFF
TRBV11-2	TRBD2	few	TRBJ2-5	TGTGCCAGCAGCTTAGATCTGGGGGGGACGGAGACCCAGTACTTC	CASSLDLGGTETQYF
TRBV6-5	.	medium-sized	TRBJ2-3	TGTGCCAGCAGTTATGGTAGCTCGGCCACAGATACGCAGTATTTT	CASSYGSSATDTQYF
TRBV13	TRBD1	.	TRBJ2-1	TGTGCCAGCACCTCGGACAGGGACAATGAGCAGTTCTTC	CASTSDRDNEQFF
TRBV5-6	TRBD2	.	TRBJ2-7	TGTGCCAGCAGCCTTCTTGGACTAGCGGGAGTTAAATACGAGCAGTACTTC	CASSLLGLAGVKYEQYF
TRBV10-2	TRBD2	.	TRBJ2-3	TGCGCCAGCAGTCCGTGGAATAGCGGGGGCACAGATACGCAGTATTTT	CASSPWNSGGTDTQYF
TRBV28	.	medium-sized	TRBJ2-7	TGTGCCAGCAAGAGCAGTCTAGATGAGCAGTACTTC	CASKSSLDEQYF
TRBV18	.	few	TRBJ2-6	TGTGCCAGCTCACCAAATCTCCGGAGCTCTGGGGCCAACGTCCTGACTTTC	CASSPNLRSSGANVLTF
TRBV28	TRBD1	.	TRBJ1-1	TGTGCCAGCAGTTTAGTACAGGGGAAAGCTTTCTTT	CASSLVQGKAFF
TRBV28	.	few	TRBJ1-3	TGTGCCAGCACTCTGGGGGGTTCTGGAAACACCATATATTTT	CASTLGGSGNTIYF
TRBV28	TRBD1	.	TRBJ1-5	TGTGCCAGCAGAACCGACAGGGAGTACCAGCCCCAGCATTTT	CASRTDREYQPQHF
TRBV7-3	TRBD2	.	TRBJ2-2	TGTGCCAGCAGCTCCCGCCTAGCGGGAGGGCACGGGGAGCTGTTTTTT	CASSSRLAGGHGELFF
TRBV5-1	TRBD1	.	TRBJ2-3	TGCGCCAGCAGCTCCGGGACAGGGTCCGATACGCAGTATTTT	CASSSGTGSDTQYF
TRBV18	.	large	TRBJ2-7	TGTGCCAGCTCACCCAATGCGGGGTCCAACGAGCAGTACTTC	CASSPNAGSNEQYF
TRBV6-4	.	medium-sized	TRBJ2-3	TGTGCCAGCAGTGCGGGAGATGACACAGATACGCAGTATTTT	CASSAGDDTDTQYF
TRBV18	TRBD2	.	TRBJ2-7	TGTGCCAGCTCCGGAACACTAGCGGCAGACTACGAGCAGTACTTC	CASSGTLAADYEQYF
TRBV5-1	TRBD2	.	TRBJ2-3	TGCGCCAGCAGCTTGGGAGGACTAGCGGGCGCAGATACGCAGTATTTT	CASSLGGLAGADTQYF
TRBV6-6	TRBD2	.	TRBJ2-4	TGTGCCAGCAGCACCGGGGTAGCGGGAGACAAAAACATTCAGTACTTC	CASSTGVAGDKNIQYF
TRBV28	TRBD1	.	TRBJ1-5	TGTGCCCGCAGTGGGGGGGGGACAGGGGTATTTTCCAATCAGCCCCAGCATTTT	CARSGGGTGVFSNQPQHF
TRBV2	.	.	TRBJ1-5	TGTGCCAGCACCCTGGGGGGGTGGTACGGTCAGCCCCAGCATTTT	CASTLGGWYGQPQHF
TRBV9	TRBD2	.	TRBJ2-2	TGTGCCAGCAGCCCTAGCTTGGGACTAGCGGAGAACACCGGGGAGCTGTTTTTT	CASSPSLGLAENTGELFF
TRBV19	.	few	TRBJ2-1	TGTGCCAGTAGTATCCATCTGGATAATGAGCAGTTCTTC	CASSIHLDNEQFF
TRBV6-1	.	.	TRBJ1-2	TGTGCCAGCTCGGTCGGGGGCTATGGCTACACCTTC	CASSVGGYGYTF
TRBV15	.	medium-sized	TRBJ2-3	TGTGCCACAGAAAAGTGGGGGACCACAGATACGCAGTATTTT	CATEKWGTTDTQYF
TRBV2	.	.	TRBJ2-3	TGTGCCAGCAGTGTCAGGGTTAACACAGATACGCAGTATTTT	CASSVRVNTDTQYF
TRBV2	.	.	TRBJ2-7	TGTGCCAGCAGTGCGGAACGCGCCGGATCCTACGAGCAGTACTTC	CASSAERAGSYEQYF
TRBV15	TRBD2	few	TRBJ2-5	TGTGCCACCAGCAGAGATATATCGGCAGGGACTAGACAAGAGACCCAGTACTTC	CATSRDISAGTRQETQYF
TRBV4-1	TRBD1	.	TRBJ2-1	TGCGCCAGCAGCCAAGATCCCCCGGGGACAGGACTCAACAATGAGCAGTTCTTC	CASSQDPPGTGLNNEQFF
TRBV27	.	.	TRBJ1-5	TGTGCCAGCAGCACACAGCCTAGCAATCAGCCCCAGCATTTT	CASSTQPSNQPQHF
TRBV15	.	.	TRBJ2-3	TGTGCCACCGGGAGTTTAGAGTGGACAGATACGCAGTATTTT	CATGSLEWTDTQYF
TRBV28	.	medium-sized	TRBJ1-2	TGTGCCAGCAGTGAAACTAACTATGGCTACACCTTC	CASSETNYGYTF
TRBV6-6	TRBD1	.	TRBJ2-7	TGTGCCAGCAGTCCTTCGGACAGGGCCTACGAGCAGTACTTC	CASSPSDRAYEQYF
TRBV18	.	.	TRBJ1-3	TGTGCCAGCTCACCACAAACCTACTCTGGAAACACCATATATTTT	CASSPQTYSGNTIYF
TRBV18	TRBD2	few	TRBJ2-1	TGTGCCAGCTCACCAAGGACTAGCGGGACCGACAATGAGCAGTTCTTC	CASSPRTSGTDNEQFF
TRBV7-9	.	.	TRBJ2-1	TGTGCCAGCAGCTTAGCGGGAGCGGGCACTGAGCAGTTCTTC	CASSLAGAGTEQFF
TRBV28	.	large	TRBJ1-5	TGTGCCAGCAGTTCCTTTATCGTGGGGCAGCCCCAGCATTTT	CASSSFIVGQPQHF
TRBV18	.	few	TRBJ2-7	TGTGCCAGCTCACCTCAGGGGCAGAGCCCCTACGAGCAGTACTTC	CASSPQGQSPYEQYF
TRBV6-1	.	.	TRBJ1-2	TGTGCCAGCAGTGAAGGAGGGGGCTATGGCTACACCTTC	CASSEGGGYGYTF
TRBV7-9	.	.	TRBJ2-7	TGTGCCAGCAGTGAGTGGAACGAGCAGTACTTC	CASSEWNEQYF
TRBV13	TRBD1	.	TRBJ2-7	TGTGCCAGCAGCTCGCGGGACAGGAATTCCTACGAGCAGTACTTC	CASSSRDRNSYEQYF
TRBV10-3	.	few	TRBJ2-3	TGTGCCTCCGCTCGACCTAGTAGTGCAGATACGCAGTATTTT	CASARPSSADTQYF
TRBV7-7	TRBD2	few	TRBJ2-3	TGTGCTAGCAGCTCCGGACTAGCGGGCACAGATACGCAGTATTTT	CASSSGLAGTDTQYF
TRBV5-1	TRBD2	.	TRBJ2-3	TGCGCCAGCAGCATCGGACTAGCGGACCTCAGGGATACGCAGTATTTT	CASSIGLADLRDTQYF
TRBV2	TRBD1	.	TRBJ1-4	TGTGCCAGCAGAGACAGGGGGGGGAGAGAAAAACTGTTTTTT	CASRDRGGREKLFF
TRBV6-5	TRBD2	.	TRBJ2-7	TGTGCCAGCACCGAGCGGGAGGGCCCGCGGGAGCAGTACTTC	CASTEREGPREQYF
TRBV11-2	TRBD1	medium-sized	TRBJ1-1	TGTGCCAGCAGCTCCCAAGGGGGCAACACTGAAGCTTTCTTT	CASSSQGGNTEAFF
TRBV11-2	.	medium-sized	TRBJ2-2	TGTGCCAGCAGCTTAGCTGGGATGAACACCGGGGAGCTGTTTTTT	CASSLAGMNTGELFF
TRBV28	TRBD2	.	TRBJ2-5	TGTGCCAGCACCCCGAGCGGGAGGGCTGGGGAGACCCAGTACTTC	CASTPSGRAGETQYF
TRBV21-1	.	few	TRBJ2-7	TGTGCCAGCAGCAAAGTTAATCCAGTGGGTCCGGCTAGCTACGAGCAGTACTTC	CASSKVNPVGPASYEQYF
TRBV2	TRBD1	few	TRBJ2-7	TGTGCCAGCCGGACAGGGGTGGTCCACGAGCAGTACTTC	CASRTGVVHEQYF